Below, 10 T cell receptor beta chains from the same sample are listed, as sequenced in a study of PD-1 blockade in classical Hodgkin lymphoma. The protocol was immunoSEQ multiplex PCR, while the TCRdb copy is restricted to in-frame clones and leaves out a portion. Among approximately 99,000 clones, around 81% were seen once, and the ten largest hold approximately 15%. All patients relapsed after autologous stem cell transplantation, and brentuximab vedotin exposure varied. The sample was peripheral blood mononuclear cells (PBMCs), taken before the second cycle of nivolumab. These receptors were collected from a human donor with classical Hodgkin lymphoma.

Concerning this clone: The junction shows a germline mismatch at one end, possibly a read error. V is TRBV11-2 and J is TRBJ2-7; 11 bases are shared with TRBD2. The CDR3 totals 15 residues. Germline CDR1 SGHAT, CDR2 FQNNGV. DNA of the CDR3: TGTGCCAGCAGCTTAGGACTAGCGGGGTCCTCCGAGCAGTACTTC. This translates into CASSLGLAGSSEQYF.

This chain connects TRBV5-1 to TRBJ2-2; TRBD2 matches at 11 bases. The CDR3 extends over 14 amino acids. Germline V CDR1 and CDR2: SGHRS, YFSETQ. With 4 bases clipped from V and 5 bases from J, the junction kept 1 base outside the gene matches. CDR3 loop: CASSRTSGTGELFF. CDR3 bases: TGCGCCAGCAGCCGGACTAGCGGGACCGGGGAGCTGTTTTTT.

V usage is TRBV11-2 and J usage is TRBJ1-2; tentatively, D is TRBD1 (5 bases). Trimming shortened V by 0 bases and J by 8 bases, and 10 bases separated the two germline ends. CDR3 length equals 13 residues. Germline values: CDR1 SGHAT, CDR2 FQNNGV. The CDR3 coding sequence is TGTGCCAGCAGCTTAGACCAGGGTGAAGGCTACACCTTC. Protein sequence: CASSLDQGEGYTF.

This chain connects TRBV5-8 to TRBJ2-7, with 12 positions matching TRBD2. V shed 4 bases, J shed 4 bases, and the junction held 6 bases outside the gene matches. This CDR3 has 15 amino acids. CDR1 SGHTS and CDR2 YDEGEE come from the germline V gene. CDR3 bases: TGTGCCAGCAGCCTACTAGCGGGAGGTGTATACGAGCAGTACTTC. Its protein product is CASSLLAGGVYEQYF.

The genes are TRBV5-8 and TRBJ2-1; D possibly matches TRBD1 or TRBD2 (5 bases each). Germline V gene data show CDR1 as SGHTS and CDR2 as YDEGEE. Trimming shortened V by 4 bases and J by 4 bases, and 15 bases separated the two germline ends. This CDR3 has 15 residues. The CDR3 protein is CASSPTGTSYNEQFF. CDR3 in DNA: TGTGCCAGCAGCCCCACCGGGACCTCTTACAATGAGCAGTTCTTC.

The chain joins TRBV5-1 to TRBJ2-3; 8 nucleotides align to TRBD2. V shed 3 bases and J 3 bases; nucleotides not matched to a gene: 6. CDR1 is SGHRS, CDR2 YFSETQ, per germline. The CDR3 runs 15 residues. The CDR3 here is CASSSSGSETDTQYF. The CDR3 DNA sequence: TGCGCCAGCAGCTCGAGCGGGAGTGAGACAGATACGCAGTATTTT.

This chain links TRBV28 with TRBJ2-2; D gene ambiguous. The CDR3 length is 13 residues. Germline values: CDR1 MDHEN, CDR2 SYDVKM. Trimming removed 2 bases at V and 7 bases at J, with 8 bases between. The CDR3 DNA is TGTGCCAGCAGTTTACGCCCTAACGGGGAGCTGTTTTTT. Protein: CASSLRPNGELFF.

This chain uses TRBV13 with TRBJ2-1, with 11 bases identical to TRBD2. This CDR3 comprises 15 residues. Germline CDR1 reads PRHDT; CDR2 reads FYEKMQ (reference sequence). Germline trimming cut 5 bases from V and 7 bases from J; bases unmatched to any gene: 7. CDR3 amino acids: CASSDSGRAWNEQFF. The CDR3 DNA reads as TGTGCCAGCAGCGATAGCGGGAGGGCCTGGAATGAGCAGTTCTTC. Looking up the rest from reference TRBV13 and TRBJ2-1 gives the full variable domain: AAGVIQSPRHLIKEKRETATLKCYPIPRHDTVYWYQQGPGQDPQFLISFYEKMQSDKGSIPDRFSAQQFSDYHSELNMSSLELGDSALYFCASSDSGRAWNEQFFGPGTRLTVL.

This clone was recorded only once. The DNA for the CDR3 is TGTGCCAGCAGTGAAGTTGGGACAAATGAGCAGTTCTTC. This encodes CASSEVGTNEQFF. This chain links TRBV6-1 with TRBJ2-1, with D possibly matching TRBD1 (6 bases). Germline values: CDR1 MNHNS, CDR2 SASEGT. The CDR3 length is 13 residues. Between the trimmed V and J ends, which lost 1 base and 7 bases, there was a span of 8 bases.

This clone was detected once. The rearrangement links TRBV2 to TRBJ1-2, with 10 nucleotides matching TRBD1. Germline V gene sequence: CDR1 SNHLY, CDR2 FYNNEI. This CDR3 spans 13 amino acids. V trimming: 8 bases; J trimming: 6 bases; junction bases outside the gene matches: 6. DNA of the CDR3: TGTGCCAGCGTTTGGGACAGGGGAAATGGCTACACCTTC. Amino acid sequence: CASVWDRGNGYTF.